The rows below give T cell receptor beta chains drawn from one sample of a study of control samples from healthy donors and cancer patients. Assay: immunoSEQ multiplex PCR; the TCRdb copy retains only in-frame clones and omits some. The sample has roughly 100,000 clones; about 90% are singletons. Input material: blood. Every receptor here comes from a woman aged 18-29 years in good health. Each CDR3 is given with its conserved first and last residue. The D gene is left open where the match is weak. The listing skips clone size in some rows; elsewhere it reads once, few, many or a size class.

TGTGCCAGCAGCTTAGCGGGTACATACGAGCAGTACTTC	CASSLAGTYEQYF	TRBJ2-7	-	TRBV7-9	-
TGTGCCAGCAGCCAAGATTGGGACAGATATGAGCAGTTCTTC	CASSQDWDRYEQFF	TRBJ2-1	-	TRBV14	TRBD1
TGTGCCAGCAGCGTAGATAGCAGTCCCCTTGGCTACACCTTC	CASSVDSSPLGYTF	TRBJ1-2	-	TRBV9	-
TGTGCCAGTAGTAGACAGGGGCAAAAAAACATTCAGTACTTC	CASSRQGQKNIQYF	TRBJ2-4	-	TRBV19	TRBD1
TGTGCCAGCAGCTTGATCGCCGTAAAAGAGACCCAGTACTTC	CASSLIAVKETQYF	TRBJ2-5	once	TRBV5-6	-
TGTGCCACCGGGGGGCATTGGGAGACCCAGTACTTC	CATGGHWETQYF	TRBJ2-5	-	TRBV25-1	-
TGTGCCAGCAGTGAAAGGGGCACCCGAAACACTGAAGCTTTCTTT	CASSERGTRNTEAFF	TRBJ1-1	-	TRBV6-1	-
TGTGCCAGCAGCTACGGACAGGCGTATAATTCACCCCTCCACTTT	CASSYGQAYNSPLHF	TRBJ1-6	few	TRBV11-2	TRBD1
TGCGCCAGCAGCTGGGGACAGCTCGAGTACACAGATACGCAGTATTTT	CASSWGQLEYTDTQYF	TRBJ2-3	-	TRBV5-1	TRBD1
TGTGCCAGCAGCACCCCCAGGGGTGGTACTGAAGCTTTCTTT	CASSTPRGGTEAFF	TRBJ1-1	-	TRBV6-5	-
TGCGCCAGCAGCTTGGACAGGGATCGCTACACCTTC	CASSLDRDRYTF	TRBJ1-2	-	TRBV5-1	-
TGCGCCAGCAGCCAAGGGGGACTCAAGTATAATTCACCCCTCCACTTT	CASSQGGLKYNSPLHF	TRBJ1-6	-	TRBV4-1	-
TGTGCCAGCAGTTTGGAACGGCCAAGTGGGCTGTTTTTT	CASSLERPSGLFF	TRBJ2-2	-	TRBV28	-
TGTGCCAGCAGACAGGGGGCGGGAAATGAGCAGTTCTTC	CASRQGAGNEQFF	TRBJ2-1	-	TRBV6-5	TRBD1
TGTGCCAGCAGCTTAGATTCGTCGACTGAAGCTTTCTTT	CASSLDSSTEAFF	TRBJ1-1	-	TRBV11-3	-
TGCAGCTCCGTCGCAGGACTAGCGGGAGTGGAGCAGTTCTTC	CSSVAGLAGVEQFF	TRBJ2-1	-	TRBV29-1	TRBD2
TGTGCCAGCAGTGAACAGGGCGGGGAGCTGTTTTTT	CASSEQGGELFF	TRBJ2-2	-	TRBV6-1	-
TGTGCCAGCAGTCCCGGGAAATCGAGTCTGGGGGAGACCCAGTACTTC	CASSPGKSSLGETQYF	TRBJ2-5	-	TRBV6-2/TRBV6-3	-
TGTGCCAGCGGTAAAACAGGTTTTTACGAGCAGTACTTC	CASGKTGFYEQYF	TRBJ2-7	once	TRBV6-5	-
TGTGCCAGCAGTTTCCCCCTCGACTATGGCTACACCTTC	CASSFPLDYGYTF	TRBJ1-2	-	TRBV28	-
TGTGCCAGCAGCAAAGCTGGGTCCCGCTCTGGAAACACCATATATTTT	CASSKAGSRSGNTIYF	TRBJ1-3	-	TRBV21-1	-
TGCGCCAGCAGCCCAAAATCAGGACATCAGCCCCAGCATTTT	CASSPKSGHQPQHF	TRBJ1-5	-	TRBV5-1	-
TGCGCCAGCAGCCCGATGACAGGGGCGGGCACCGGGGAGCTGTTTTTT	CASSPMTGAGTGELFF	TRBJ2-2	once	TRBV5-1	TRBD1
TGTGCCAGCAGCGGGGACAGTTACGAGCAGTACTTC	CASSGDSYEQYF	TRBJ2-7	-	TRBV2	TRBD1
TGCGCCAGCAGCTTTGGACAGAGGAACACTGAAGCTTTCTTT	CASSFGQRNTEAFF	TRBJ1-1	-	TRBV5-1	-
TGTGCCAGCAGTATCTACCGGGGTGGCGAGCAGTACTTC	CASSIYRGGEQYF	TRBJ2-7	-	TRBV6-5	-